One T cell receptor (beta chain) is described in this entry. Under the authors' procedure: Amplification with reference gene primers provided the estimates of nucleated cell counts. TCRdb's table, derived via immunoSEQ multiplex PCR, lists solely in-frame clones and lacks some. The V and J calls and the clone size are those of that table, but D and trimming were determined from the DNA. Here the sample spans about 440,000 clones, around 89% being singletons. The data stem from a study of blood T cell repertoires in COVID-19. Across the whole study: Whether acute or convalescent, the COVID-19 samples came from the United States, Italy and Spain. In each case, the material was cDNA or gDNA derived from T cells, B-cell-depleted T cells, or PBMCs.

The sequence derives from a woman younger than 45 with acute or convalescent COVID-19. The sample comprised peripheral blood.

The CDR3 protein is CASTRTDSYEQYF. CDR3 sequence (DNA): TGTGCCAGCACGAGGACAGACTCCTACGAGCAGTACTTC. The chain combines TRBV2 with TRBJ2-7; the D gene is possibly TRBD1 (6 bases). The V end lost 7 bases, the J end lost 0 bases, and 10 bases lay between the germline ends. This CDR3 is built from 13 residues. The germline V gene encodes CDR1 SNHLY and CDR2 FYNNEI.